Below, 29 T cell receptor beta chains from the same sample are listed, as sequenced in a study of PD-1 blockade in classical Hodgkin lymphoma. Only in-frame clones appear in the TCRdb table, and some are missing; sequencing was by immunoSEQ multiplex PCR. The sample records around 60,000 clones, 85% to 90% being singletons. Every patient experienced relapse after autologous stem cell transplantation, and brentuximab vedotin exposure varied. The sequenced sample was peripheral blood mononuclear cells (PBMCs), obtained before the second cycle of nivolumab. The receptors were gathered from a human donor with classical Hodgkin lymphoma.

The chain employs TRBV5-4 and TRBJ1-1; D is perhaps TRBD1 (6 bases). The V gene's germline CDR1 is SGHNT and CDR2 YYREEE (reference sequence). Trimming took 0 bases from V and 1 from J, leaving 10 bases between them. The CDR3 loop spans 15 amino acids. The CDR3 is CASSLGGRGNTEAFF. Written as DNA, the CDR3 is TGTGCCAGCAGCTTGGGGGGCAGGGGGAACACTGAAGCTTTCTTT.

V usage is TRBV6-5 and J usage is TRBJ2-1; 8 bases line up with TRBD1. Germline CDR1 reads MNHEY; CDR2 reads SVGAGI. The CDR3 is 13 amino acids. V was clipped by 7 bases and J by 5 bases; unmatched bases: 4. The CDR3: CASTRGQDNEQFF. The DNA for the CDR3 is TGTGCCAGCACCCGGGGACAGGACAATGAGCAGTTCTTC.

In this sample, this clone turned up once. The CDR3 bases are TGTGCCAGCAACTCACCACCCATTTTGGGACAGGGTATCAATCAGCCCCAGCATTTT. This gives the protein CASNSPPILGQGINQPQHF. The chain joins TRBV11-2 to TRBJ1-5, with 9 bases lining up with TRBD1. This CDR3 comprises 19 residues. The germline V gene encodes CDR1 SGHAT and CDR2 FQNNGV. V was pared by 7 bases and J by 3 bases, with 19 bases of the junction left unmatched.

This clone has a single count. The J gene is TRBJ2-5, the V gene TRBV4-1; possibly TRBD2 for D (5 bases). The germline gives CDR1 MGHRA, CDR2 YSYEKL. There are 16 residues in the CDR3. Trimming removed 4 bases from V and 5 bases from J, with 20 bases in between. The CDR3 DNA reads TGCGCCAGCAGCCGGAAACCCACTAGTGAAGGGGAGACCCAGTACTTC. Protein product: CASSRKPTSEGETQYF.

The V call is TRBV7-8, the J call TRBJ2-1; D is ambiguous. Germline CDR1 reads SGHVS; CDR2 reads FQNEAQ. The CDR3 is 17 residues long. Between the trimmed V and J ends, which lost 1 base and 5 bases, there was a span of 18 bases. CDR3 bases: TGTGCCAGCAGCTTAGGGGGTTCGGTGGGCCGGAACAATGAGCAGTTCTTC. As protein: CASSLGGSVGRNNEQFF.

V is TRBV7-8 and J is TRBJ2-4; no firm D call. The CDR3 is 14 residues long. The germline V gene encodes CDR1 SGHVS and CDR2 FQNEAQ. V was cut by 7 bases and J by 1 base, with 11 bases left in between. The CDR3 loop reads CASMLHGAKNIQYF. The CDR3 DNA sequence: TGTGCCAGCATGCTACATGGGGCCAAAAACATTCAGTACTTC.

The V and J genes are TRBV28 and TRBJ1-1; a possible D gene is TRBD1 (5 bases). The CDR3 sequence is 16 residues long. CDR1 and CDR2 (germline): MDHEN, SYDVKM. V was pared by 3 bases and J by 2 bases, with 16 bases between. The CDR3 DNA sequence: TGTGCCAGCAGTTTCGCAGGGAGCTCAGGTAACACTGAAGCTTTCTTT. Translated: CASSFAGSSGNTEAFF.

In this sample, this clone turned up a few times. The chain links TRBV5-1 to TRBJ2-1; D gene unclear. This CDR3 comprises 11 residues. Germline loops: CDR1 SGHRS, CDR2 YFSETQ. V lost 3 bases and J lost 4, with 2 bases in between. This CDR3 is CASSSYNEQFF. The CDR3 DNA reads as TGCGCCAGCAGCTCTTACAATGAGCAGTTCTTC.

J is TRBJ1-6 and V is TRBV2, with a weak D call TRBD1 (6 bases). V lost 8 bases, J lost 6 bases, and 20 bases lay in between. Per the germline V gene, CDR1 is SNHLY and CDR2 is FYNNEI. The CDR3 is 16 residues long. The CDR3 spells CASLEGGGRPNSPLHF. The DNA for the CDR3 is TGTGCCAGCTTGGAGGGGGGTGGGAGACCTAATTCACCCCTCCACTTT.

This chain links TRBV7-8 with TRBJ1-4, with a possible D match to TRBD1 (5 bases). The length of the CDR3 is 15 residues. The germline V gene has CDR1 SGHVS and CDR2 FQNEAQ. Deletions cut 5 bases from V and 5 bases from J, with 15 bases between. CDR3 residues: CASSMEGPYNEKLFF. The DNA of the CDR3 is TGTGCCAGCAGCATGGAGGGACCGTACAATGAAAAACTGTTTTTT.

CDR3 region: CASSSGTGRTLFF. DNA for the CDR3: TGTGCCAGCAGCTCCGGGACAGGGAGAACACTGTTTTTT. The V call is TRBV11-2, the J call TRBJ1-4, with 9 bases aligning to TRBD1. The CDR3 is made up of 13 amino acids. V lost 4 bases and J lost 13; bases outside the gene matches: 7. Germline loops: CDR1 SGHAT, CDR2 FQNNGV.

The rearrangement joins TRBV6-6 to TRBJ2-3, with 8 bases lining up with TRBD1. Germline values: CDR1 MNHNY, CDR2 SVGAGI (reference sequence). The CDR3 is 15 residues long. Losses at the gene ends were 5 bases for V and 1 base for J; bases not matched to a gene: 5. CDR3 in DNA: TGTGCCAGCAGTCAGCCACAGGGGGGCACAGATACGCAGTATTTT. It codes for CASSQPQGGTDTQYF.

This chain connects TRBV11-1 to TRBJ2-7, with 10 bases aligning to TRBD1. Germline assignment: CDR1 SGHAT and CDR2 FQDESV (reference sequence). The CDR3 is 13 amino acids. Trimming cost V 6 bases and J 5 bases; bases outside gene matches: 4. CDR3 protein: CASRVTGGHEQYF. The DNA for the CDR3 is TGTGCCAGCAGGGTGACAGGGGGCCACGAGCAGTACTTC.

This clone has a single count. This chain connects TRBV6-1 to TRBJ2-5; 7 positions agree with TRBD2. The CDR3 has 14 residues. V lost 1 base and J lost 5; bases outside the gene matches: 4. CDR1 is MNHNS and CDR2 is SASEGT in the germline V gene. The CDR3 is CASSEERLAETQYF. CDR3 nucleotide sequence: TGTGCCAGCAGTGAAGAACGACTAGCTGAGACCCAGTACTTC.

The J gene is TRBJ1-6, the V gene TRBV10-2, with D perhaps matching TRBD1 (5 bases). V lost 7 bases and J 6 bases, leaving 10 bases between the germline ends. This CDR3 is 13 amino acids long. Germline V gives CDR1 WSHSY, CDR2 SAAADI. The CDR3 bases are TGCGCCAGCACACAGGCGAGTAATTCACCCCTCCACTTT. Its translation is CASTQASNSPLHF.

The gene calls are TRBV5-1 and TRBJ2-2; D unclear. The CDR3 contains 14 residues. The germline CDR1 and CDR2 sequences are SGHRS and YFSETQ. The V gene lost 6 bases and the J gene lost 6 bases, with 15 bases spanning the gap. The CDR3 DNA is TGCGCCAGCACCCCCTTAGGACCGTCCGGGGAGCTGTTTTTT. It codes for CASTPLGPSGELFF.

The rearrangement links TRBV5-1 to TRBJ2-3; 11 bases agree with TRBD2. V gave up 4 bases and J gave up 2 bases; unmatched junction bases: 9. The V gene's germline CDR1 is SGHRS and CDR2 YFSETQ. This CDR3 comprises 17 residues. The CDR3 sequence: CASSLPFSGGVTDTQYF. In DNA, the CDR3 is TGCGCCAGCAGCCTGCCCTTTAGCGGGGGGGTCACAGATACGCAGTATTTT.

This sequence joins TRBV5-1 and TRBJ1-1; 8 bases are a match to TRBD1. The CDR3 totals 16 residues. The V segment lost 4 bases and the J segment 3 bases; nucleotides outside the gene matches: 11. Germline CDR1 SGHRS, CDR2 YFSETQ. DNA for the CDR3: TGCGCCAGCAGCCTGACAGGGGCTCGGGGGGACACTGAAGCTTTCTTT. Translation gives CASSLTGARGDTEAFF.

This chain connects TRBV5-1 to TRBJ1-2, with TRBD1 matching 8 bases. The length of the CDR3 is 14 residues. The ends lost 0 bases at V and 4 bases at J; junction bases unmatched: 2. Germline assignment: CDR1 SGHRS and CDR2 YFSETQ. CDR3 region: CASSLGDRSYGYTF. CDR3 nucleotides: TGCGCCAGCAGCTTGGGGGACAGGAGCTATGGCTACACCTTC.

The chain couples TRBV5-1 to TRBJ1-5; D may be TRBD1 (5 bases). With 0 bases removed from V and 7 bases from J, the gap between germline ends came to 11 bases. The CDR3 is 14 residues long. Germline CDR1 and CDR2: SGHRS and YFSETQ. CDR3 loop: CASSLGSPGQPQHF. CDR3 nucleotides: TGCGCCAGCAGCTTGGGGTCTCCAGGGCAGCCCCAGCATTTT.

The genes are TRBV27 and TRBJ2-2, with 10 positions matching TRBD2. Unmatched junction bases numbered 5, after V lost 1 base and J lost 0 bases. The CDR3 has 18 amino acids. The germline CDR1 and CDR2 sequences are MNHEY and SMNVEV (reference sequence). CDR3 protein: CASSLYLAGAANTGELFF. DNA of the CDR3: TGTGCCAGCAGTTTATACCTAGCGGGGGCTGCGAACACCGGGGAGCTGTTTTTT.

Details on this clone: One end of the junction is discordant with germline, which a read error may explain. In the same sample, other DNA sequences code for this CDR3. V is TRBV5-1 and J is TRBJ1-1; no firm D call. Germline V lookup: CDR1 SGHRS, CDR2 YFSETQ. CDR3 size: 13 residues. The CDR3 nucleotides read TGCGCCAGCAGCTTGCTTGGGAGCACTGAGGCTTTCTTT. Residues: CASSLLGSTEAFF.

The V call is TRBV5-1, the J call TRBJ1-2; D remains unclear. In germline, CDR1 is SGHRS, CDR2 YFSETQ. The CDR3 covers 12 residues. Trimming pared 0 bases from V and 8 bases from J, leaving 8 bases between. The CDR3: CASSLGPEGYTF. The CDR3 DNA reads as TGCGCCAGCAGCTTGGGGCCCGAAGGCTACACCTTC.

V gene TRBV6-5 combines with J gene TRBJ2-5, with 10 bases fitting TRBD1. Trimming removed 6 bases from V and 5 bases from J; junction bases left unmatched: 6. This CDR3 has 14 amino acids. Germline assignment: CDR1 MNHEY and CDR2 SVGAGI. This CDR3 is CASRRTGQGETQYF. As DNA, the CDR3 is TGTGCCAGCAGACGAACGGGACAGGGGGAGACCCAGTACTTC.

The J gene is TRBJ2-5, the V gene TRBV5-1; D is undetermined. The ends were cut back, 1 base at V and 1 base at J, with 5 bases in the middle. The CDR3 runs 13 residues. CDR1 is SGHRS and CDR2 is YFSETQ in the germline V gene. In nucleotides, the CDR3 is TGCGCCAGCAGCTTGTTAGGCCAAGAGACCCAGTACTTC. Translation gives CASSLLGQETQYF.

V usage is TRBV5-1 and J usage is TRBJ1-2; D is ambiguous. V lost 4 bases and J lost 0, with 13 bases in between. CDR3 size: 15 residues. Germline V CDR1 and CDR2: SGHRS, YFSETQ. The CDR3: CASSPGPEANYGYTF. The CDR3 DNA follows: TGCGCCAGCAGCCCCGGCCCAGAAGCTAACTATGGCTACACCTTC.

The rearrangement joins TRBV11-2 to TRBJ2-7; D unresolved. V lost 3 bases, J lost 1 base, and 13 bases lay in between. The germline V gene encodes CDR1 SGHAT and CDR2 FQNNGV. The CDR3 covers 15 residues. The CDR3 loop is CASSLFPFLSYEQYF. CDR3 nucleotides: TGTGCCAGCAGCTTGTTCCCGTTCCTATCCTACGAGCAGTACTTC.

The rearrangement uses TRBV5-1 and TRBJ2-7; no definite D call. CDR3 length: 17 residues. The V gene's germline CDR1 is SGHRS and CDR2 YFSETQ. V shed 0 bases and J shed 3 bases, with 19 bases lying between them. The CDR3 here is CASSLGSGSQLSYEQYF. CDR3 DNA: TGCGCCAGCAGCTTGGGCTCCGGGTCCCAACTAAGCTACGAGCAGTACTTC.

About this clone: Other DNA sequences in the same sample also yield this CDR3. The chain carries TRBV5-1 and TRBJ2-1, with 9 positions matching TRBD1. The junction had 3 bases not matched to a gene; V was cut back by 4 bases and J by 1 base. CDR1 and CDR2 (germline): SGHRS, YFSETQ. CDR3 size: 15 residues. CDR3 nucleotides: TGCGCCAGCAGCCCCGGGACAGGGTCCTACAATGAGCAGTTCTTC. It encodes CASSPGTGSYNEQFF. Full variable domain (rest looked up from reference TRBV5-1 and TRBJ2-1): KAGVTQTPRYLIKTRGQQVTLSCSPISGHRSVSWYQQTPGQGLQFLFEYFSETQRNKGNFPGRFSGRQFSNSRSEMNVSTLELGDSALYLCASSPGTGSYNEQFFGPGTRLTVL.